The following is a T cell receptor (beta chain) sequence with its context. Its target is unknown. The germline V gene has CDR1 MNHEY and CDR2 SMNVEV (reference sequence). The CDR3 runs to 15 residues. This entry belongs to a study of cytomegalovirus exposure and HLA in healthy donors. Study details: One earlier analysis, a look at some 180 million T cells, found almost 120 million unique TCR beta sequences. General study results and limits: As was reported, the classifier diagnosed cytomegalovirus status with high specificity and sensitivity.

Donors likely had unrecorded immune exposures despite being nominally healthy when sampled. The PCR used 60 Vbeta and 13 Jbeta primers. The protocol was immunoSEQ multiplex PCR, while the TCRdb copy is restricted to in-frame clones and leaves out a portion. The sample contains around 160,000 clones, 75% to 90% of which appear only once. Sequencing was performed on PBMCs. The sequence derives from a human donor in good health. The chain has TRBV27 and TRBJ2-5; TRBD1 matches 10 bases. Near its end, the DNA agrees better with TRBJ2-7, so the J call may be wrong. The CDR3 reads CASSWTGGISYEQYF. The CDR3 coding sequence is TGTGCCAGCAGTTGGACAGGGGGAATCTCCTACGAGCAGTACTTC.